The 10 T cell receptor beta chains below come from one sample, sequenced in a study of blood T cell repertoires in COVID-19. Assay used: immunoSEQ multiplex PCR; TCRdb lists only in-frame clones, some missing. The sample holds 70,000 or so clones, 65% to 90% seen once. The source material was peripheral blood. The receptors shown here come from an elderly man with acute or convalescent COVID-19.

The chain employs TRBV21-1 and TRBJ2-7; the table's D call TRBD2 went unverified against the DNA. TRBV21-1 is a documented pseudogene. The CDR3 is made up of 14 amino acids. In DNA, the CDR3 is TGTGCCAGCAAGGAGGGGCTAGCAGCCTACGAGCAGTACTTC. Its translation: CASKEGLAAYEQYF.

The chain uses TRBV6-6 and TRBJ2-7; 8 nucleotides agree with TRBD2. Losses at the gene ends were 7 bases for V and 0 bases for J; bases not matched to a gene: 5. The CDR3 has 14 amino acids. CDR1 and CDR2 from the germline V gene are MNHNY and SVGAGI (reference sequence). The CDR3 bases are TGTGCCAGCAATCTTAGCGGGACCTCCTACGAGCAGTACTTC. It yields the protein CASNLSGTSYEQYF.

The V call is TRBV9, the J call TRBJ2-2; the match to TRBD1 covers 7 bases. CDR3 length: 15 residues. Germline lookup yields CDR1 SGDLS and CDR2 YYNGEE. V gave up 4 bases and J gave up 4 bases; unmatched junction bases: 7. CDR3 DNA sequence: TGTGCCAGCAGCTTCGGACAGGCGGGCACCGGGGAGCTGTTTTTT. It specifies CASSFGQAGTGELFF. The full variable domain, rest sourced from reference TRBV9 and TRBJ2-2, is DSGVTQTPKHLITATGQRVTLRCSPRSGDLSVYWYQQSLDQGLQFLIQYYNGEERAKGNILERFSAQQFPDLHSELNLSSLELGDSALYFCASSFGQAGTGELFFGEGSRLTVL.

The chain has TRBV11-3 and TRBJ1-3; 12 bases line up with TRBD1. The CDR3 covers 19 residues. From germline, CDR1 is SGHNT and CDR2 YENEEA. V dropped 5 bases and J dropped 2; count of bases not matched to a gene: 13. The CDR3: CASSRPPPGQGATGNTIYF. The CDR3 nucleotides are TGTGCCAGCAGCCGACCGCCTCCGGGACAGGGGGCTACTGGAAACACCATATATTTT. The full variable domain, in which reference TRBV11-3 and TRBJ1-3 provide the parts outside the CDR3, is EAGVVQSPRYKIIEKKQPVAFWCNPISGHNTLYWYLQNLGQGPELLIRYENEEAVDDSQLPKDRFSAERLKGVDSTLKIQPAELGDSAVYLCASSRPPPGQGATGNTIYFGEGSWLTVV.

With respect to this clone: In the same sample, other DNA sequences code for this CDR3. This chain joins TRBV11-2 and TRBJ1-4; D is ambiguous. V gave up 6 bases and J gave up 8 bases, with 10 bases separating them. CDR3 length: 12 residues. The germline V gene has CDR1 SGHAT and CDR2 FQNNGV. The CDR3 region has the DNA TGTGCCAGCAGTCGGAGAGGCGAAAAACTGTTTTTT. This sequence encodes CASSRRGEKLFF.

V and J are TRBV27 and TRBJ2-7; TRBD2 matches 15 bases. V lost 6 bases and J lost 5; bases outside the gene matches: 8. This CDR3 is built from 16 residues. CDR1 is MNHEY and CDR2 is SMNVEV in the germline V gene (reference sequence). Written as DNA, the CDR3 is TGTGCCAGCAGCCGCGGACTAGCGGGAGGGCCCCACGAGCAGTACTTC. Protein sequence: CASSRGLAGGPHEQYF.

This rearrangement joins TRBV7-8 to TRBJ2-7; TRBD1 agrees at 8 bases. The V and J ends lost 0 bases and 4 bases, in that order; junction bases with no gene match: 2. Germline CDR1 reads SGHVS; CDR2 reads FQNEAQ. CDR3 size: 14 residues. CDR3 sequence: CASSLARGLYEQYF. The CDR3 coding sequence is TGTGCCAGCAGCTTAGCCAGGGGGCTATACGAGCAGTACTTC.

The sample holds a few counts of this clone. V and J are TRBV27 and TRBJ2-5; perhaps TRBD2 as D (6 bases). Germline V CDR1 and CDR2: MNHEY, SMNVEV (reference sequence). The CDR3 spans 14 residues. V was shortened by 3 bases and J by 0 bases, with 8 bases between the two germline ends. The CDR3 reads CASSFGGNQETQYF. Here the CDR3 DNA reads TGTGCCAGCAGTTTCGGCGGGAACCAAGAGACCCAGTACTTC.

V usage is TRBV28 and J usage is TRBJ2-3; tentative D call: TRBD1 (5 bases). The CDR3 length is 17 residues. Germline-derived CDR1 and CDR2 are MDHEN and SYDVKM. V was clipped by 5 bases and J by 1 base, with 19 bases between them. The CDR3 protein is CASSPRIGVKGTDTQYF. The CDR3 bases are TGTGCCAGCAGTCCCCGGATAGGGGTCAAGGGCACAGATACGCAGTATTTT.

This clone was detected only once. The J gene is TRBJ2-5, the V gene TRBV4-3; 7 bases fit TRBD1. This CDR3 spans 16 amino acids. V was clipped by 3 bases and J by 5 bases; unmatched bases: 12. Germline CDR1 reads LGHNA; CDR2 reads YSLEER. The CDR3 bases are TGCGCCAGCAGCCAGGCCAACAGGGGTGGGTGGGAGACCCAGTACTTC. It specifies CASSQANRGGWETQYF.